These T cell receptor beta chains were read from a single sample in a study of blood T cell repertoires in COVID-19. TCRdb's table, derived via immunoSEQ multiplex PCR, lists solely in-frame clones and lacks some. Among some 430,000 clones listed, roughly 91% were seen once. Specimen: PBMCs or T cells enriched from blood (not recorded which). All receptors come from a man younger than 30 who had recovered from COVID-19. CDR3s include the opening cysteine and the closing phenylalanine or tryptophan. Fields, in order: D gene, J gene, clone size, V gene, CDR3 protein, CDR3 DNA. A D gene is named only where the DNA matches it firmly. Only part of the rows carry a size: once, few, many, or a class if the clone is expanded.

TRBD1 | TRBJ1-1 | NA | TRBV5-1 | CASSGTGFHAFF | TGCGCCAGCAGCGGGACAGGGTTTCACGCTTTCTTT
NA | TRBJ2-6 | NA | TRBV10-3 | CAISESRAGANVLTF | TGTGCCATCAGTGAGTCCCGGGCTGGGGCCAACGTCCTGACTTTC
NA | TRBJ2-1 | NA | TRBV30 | CAWSITTNEQFF | TGTGCCTGGAGTATAACTACCAATGAGCAGTTCTTC
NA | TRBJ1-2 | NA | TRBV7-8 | CASSLTPGINYGYTF | TGTGCCAGCAGCTTAACCCCCGGTATTAACTATGGCTACACCTTC
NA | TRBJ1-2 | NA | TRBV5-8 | CASSQHARTDYGYTF | TGTGCCAGCAGCCAACACGCCCGGACAGACTATGGCTACACCTTC
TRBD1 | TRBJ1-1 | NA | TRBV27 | CASSPWDRPSEAFF | TGTGCCAGCAGTCCGTGGGACAGGCCTTCTGAAGCTTTCTTT
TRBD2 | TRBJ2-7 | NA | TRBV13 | CASSLGLAGGTYEQYF | TGTGCCAGCAGCTTGGGACTAGCGGGAGGCACCTACGAGCAGTACTTC
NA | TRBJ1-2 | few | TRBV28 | CASSLGGYGYTF | TGTGCCAGCAGTTTGGGGGGCTATGGCTACACCTTC
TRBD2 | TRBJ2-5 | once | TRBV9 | CASSPATSGRGETQYF | TGTGCCAGCAGCCCTGCGACTAGCGGGAGAGGCGAGACCCAGTACTTC
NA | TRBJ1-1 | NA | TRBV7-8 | CASSPGQNTEAFF | TGTGCCAGCAGCCCGGGACAGAACACTGAAGCTTTCTTT
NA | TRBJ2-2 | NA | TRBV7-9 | CASSLLVSTGELFF | TGTGCCAGCAGCTTACTAGTCTCCACCGGGGAGCTGTTTTTT
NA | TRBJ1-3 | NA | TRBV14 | CASRRGAGNTIYF | TGTGCCAGCAGGCGGGGGGCTGGAAACACCATATATTTT
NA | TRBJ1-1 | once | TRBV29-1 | CRVIAPNTEAFF | TGCAGGGTAATAGCCCCGAACACTGAAGCTTTCTTT
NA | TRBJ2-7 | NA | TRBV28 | CASSFPTTLRSEQYF | TGTGCCAGCAGTTTCCCGACTACCCTCCGATCCGAGCAGTACTTC
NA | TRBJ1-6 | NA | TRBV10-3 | CAISSPTGGSSPLHF | TGTGCCATCAGCTCGCCCACGGGAGGGAGTTCACCCCTCCACTTT
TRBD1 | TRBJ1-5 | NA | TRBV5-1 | CASSSTGAGGQPQHF | TGCGCCAGCAGCTCGACAGGGGCAGGGGGACAGCCCCAGCATTTT
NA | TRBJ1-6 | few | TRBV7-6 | CASSLDGMVHSPLHF | TGTGCCAGCAGCTTAGACGGTATGGTCCATTCACCCCTCCACTTT
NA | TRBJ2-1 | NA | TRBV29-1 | CSVELRAGNEQFF | TGCAGCGTTGAGCTGCGGGCAGGCAATGAGCAGTTCTTC
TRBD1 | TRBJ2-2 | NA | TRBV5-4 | CASSSLRDRVTGELFF | TGTGCCAGCAGCTCCCTCCGGGACAGGGTGACCGGGGAGCTGTTTTTT
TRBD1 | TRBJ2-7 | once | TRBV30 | CAWSADRDEQYF | TGTGCCTGGAGTGCCGACAGGGACGAGCAGTACTTC
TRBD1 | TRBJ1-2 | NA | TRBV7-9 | CASSPGQGNYGYTF | TGTGCCAGCAGCCCTGGACAGGGGAACTATGGCTACACCTTC
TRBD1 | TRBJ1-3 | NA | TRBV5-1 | CASSLRTGSGNTIYF | TGCGCCAGCAGCTTAAGGACAGGCTCTGGAAACACCATATATTTT